These T cell receptor beta chains were read from a single sample in a study of cytomegalovirus exposure and HLA in healthy donors. Produced via immunoSEQ multiplex PCR; TCRdb's table is partial and in-frame only. The data contain 30,000 to 50,000 clones, roughly three quarters of them singletons. Source material: PBMCs. These receptor sequences come from a man aged 35-49 years in good health and CMV-seronegative. The CDR3 runs from the conserved cysteine through the conserved F or W. The D gene is left open where the match is weak. Not all rows give a size; the values are once, few, many and, for expanded clones, a class.

TGTGCCAGCAGCGTAGCTTTAGGGGCCGAGAATGAGCAGTTCTTC | CASSVALGAENEQFF | TRBJ2-1 | once | TRBV9 | -
TGCGCCAGCAGCCGACTGGGACAGAGAGGAGAAAAACTGTTTTTT | CASSRLGQRGEKLFF | TRBJ1-4 | few | TRBV4-1 | TRBD1
TGTGCCAGCAGCCACCCGGCTCAGTTGGGCAGGGAGAACACCGGGGAGCTGTTTTTT | CASSHPAQLGRENTGELFF | TRBJ2-2 | - | TRBV4-2 | -
TGCAGCGTGGAATTGGGAGGCGGTGAGCAGTTCTTC | CSVELGGGEQFF | TRBJ2-1 | - | TRBV29-1 | -
TGTGCCAGCAGCTCCGACTCCCCTTTGAACACTGAAGCTTTCTTT | CASSSDSPLNTEAFF | TRBJ1-1 | - | TRBV7-2 | -
TGTGCCAGCAGCTATCGGAGGGGGGGCAGCGGGGAGCTGTTTTTT | CASSYRRGGSGELFF | TRBJ2-2 | - | TRBV7-9 | -
TGTGCCAGCAGACTGGAGGGCTATGAGCAGTACTTC | CASRLEGYEQYF | TRBJ2-7 | - | TRBV7-9 | -
TGTGCCAGCAGCGTAGATCAGGGCAACACTGAAGCTTTCTTT | CASSVDQGNTEAFF | TRBJ1-1 | - | TRBV9 | -
TGTGCCAGCAGCCGTTATTTGACAGGGAGCACTGAAGCTTTCTTT | CASSRYLTGSTEAFF | TRBJ1-1 | - | TRBV9 | TRBD1
TGTGCCAGCTCACCCTTAAGACAGGGGAACTATGGCTACACCTTC | CASSPLRQGNYGYTF | TRBJ1-2 | - | TRBV18 | TRBD1
TGTGCCTGGAGTGGATACAGCTCCTATAATTCACCCCTCCACTTT | CAWSGYSSYNSPLHF | TRBJ1-6 | - | TRBV30 | -
TGTGCCAGCAGCCTAACCTACTACACGGGTTATGGCTACACCTTC | CASSLTYYTGYGYTF | TRBJ1-2 | - | TRBV7-8 | -
TGTGCTAGTGCCATCGCCTCAGCAACTAATGAAAAACTGTTTTTT | CASAIASATNEKLFF | TRBJ1-4 | once | TRBV12-5 | -
TGCGCCAGCAGCTTGGTGGCAGGGGATCAGCCCCAGCATTTT | CASSLVAGDQPQHF | TRBJ1-5 | - | TRBV5-1 | -
TGTGCCATCAGTGACTCAGGGGACAGACTCTACGAGCAGTACTTC | CAISDSGDRLYEQYF | TRBJ2-7 | few | TRBV10-3 | TRBD1
TGTGCCAGCAGGATGACAGGGAACACTGAAGCTTTCTTT | CASRMTGNTEAFF | TRBJ1-1 | - | TRBV6-1 | -
TGTGCCAGCAGCTCCCCGGGGAAGGTCAGCTCCTACGAGCAGTACTTC | CASSSPGKVSSYEQYF | TRBJ2-7 | - | TRBV28 | -
TGTGCCAGCACCCTGCCTAAACTACACCAGATCACCGGGGAGCTGTTTTTT | CASTLPKLHQITGELFF | TRBJ2-2 | once | TRBV11-2 | -
TGTGCCTGGAGTGATAGCACCGGGGAGCTGTTTTTT | CAWSDSTGELFF | TRBJ2-2 | - | TRBV30 | -
TGTGCCAGCAGCTCTAGCGGGGGGGCCGGATTAGGCAATGAGCAGTTCTTC | CASSSSGGAGLGNEQFF | TRBJ2-1 | - | TRBV28 | TRBD2
TGTGCCAGCAGCCCTCGGGACAGCTCCAATGAAAAACTGTTTTTT | CASSPRDSSNEKLFF | TRBJ1-4 | - | TRBV9 | TRBD1
TGTGCCAGCAGCCCCTGGGGACTCTCCTACGAGCAGTACTTC | CASSPWGLSYEQYF | TRBJ2-7 | - | TRBV7-9 | -
TGTGCCTGGAGTGTCCAGCAGGGCTACGAGCAGTACTTC | CAWSVQQGYEQYF | TRBJ2-7 | - | TRBV30 | -
TGTGCCAGCAGCTCCCGACAGGGTTACAATGAGCAGTTCTTC | CASSSRQGYNEQFF | TRBJ2-1 | few | TRBV7-2 | TRBD1
TGTGCCAGCAGTGAAGGACAGGGCGGCACAGATACGCAGTATTTT | CASSEGQGGTDTQYF | TRBJ2-3 | - | TRBV25-1 | TRBD1
TGTGCCAGCAGTGAAGTCCGGGGGGAAAATTCACCCCTCCACTTT | CASSEVRGENSPLHF | TRBJ1-6 | - | TRBV25-1 | -
TGTGCCAGCAGCTTCGAGGGAAGAGACTACAATGAGCAGTTCTTC | CASSFEGRDYNEQFF | TRBJ2-1 | - | TRBV7-3 | -
TGTGCCAGCAGTGATGGGAGGCAGGGGGCCTACGAGCAGTACTTC | CASSDGRQGAYEQYF | TRBJ2-7 | once | TRBV2 | -
TGCGCCAGCAGCTTGGCCGGGCAGGGCACCTACGAGCAGTACTTC | CASSLAGQGTYEQYF | TRBJ2-7 | - | TRBV5-1 | -
TGTGCCAGCAGTGGACAGGCCGGCTATGGCTACACCTTC | CASSGQAGYGYTF | TRBJ1-2 | once | TRBV6-5 | TRBD1
TGTGCCAGCAGTGAAGGGGAGGCGGGCTTGGGAACTGAAGCTTTCTTT | CASSEGEAGLGTEAFF | TRBJ1-1 | - | TRBV2 | -
TGTGCCAGCAGTGAAGCCCAGGGTGAGTTCTACGAGCAGTACTTC | CASSEAQGEFYEQYF | TRBJ2-7 | few | TRBV6-1 | -
TGTGCCAGCAGTAAGCAGGGCCTATGGGGCTACACCTTC | CASSKQGLWGYTF | TRBJ1-2 | few | TRBV25-1 | -
TGTGCCAGCAGCTTCGCGGGACAGGGCGGCGAGCAGTACTTC | CASSFAGQGGEQYF | TRBJ2-7 | - | TRBV7-2 | TRBD1
TGTGCCAGCAGCTTGAGCCCAGGGACCGGGGAGCTGTTTTTT | CASSLSPGTGELFF | TRBJ2-2 | few | TRBV5-5 | -
TGTGCCAGCAGTTTGGTTCCTACCGGCGGTGAAAAACTGTTTTTT | CASSLVPTGGEKLFF | TRBJ1-4 | - | TRBV6-5 | -
TGTGCCAGCAGTGGGGGGGATGGCACCGGGGAGCTGTTTTTT | CASSGGDGTGELFF | TRBJ2-2 | - | TRBV6-5 | TRBD2
TGCAGCGTTGAAGAGGCAGGGCGGGGGACTGAAGCTTTCTTT | CSVEEAGRGTEAFF | TRBJ1-1 | - | TRBV29-1 | -
TGTGCCAGCAGTTACGCCTGGGTGGGCCAGAACACTGAAGCTTTCTTT | CASSYAWVGQNTEAFF | TRBJ1-1 | - | TRBV6-5 | -
TGTGCCAGCAGCCCCCAGGGACACATAACAGATACGCAGTATTTT | CASSPQGHITDTQYF | TRBJ2-3 | - | TRBV28 | -
TGTGCCAGCAGCCAAGATCGGACAGGGGCTGCGTATGGCTACACCTTC | CASSQDRTGAAYGYTF | TRBJ1-2 | - | TRBV4-2 | TRBD1
TGCAGCGTTGGGGAGGACAGGGGTGAAGCTTTCTTT | CSVGEDRGEAFF | TRBJ1-1 | - | TRBV29-1 | TRBD1
TGTGCCAGCAGCTCGGGGACTGGTTCCGATACGCAGTATTTT | CASSSGTGSDTQYF | TRBJ2-3 | - | TRBV5-4 | -
TGTGCCAGCAGCTTAGCTCGACAGGCCAGCACAGATACGCAGTATTTT | CASSLARQASTDTQYF | TRBJ2-3 | - | TRBV7-9 | -
TGTGCCAGCAGTGTTGGGGGGGGCCAAGAGACCCAGTACTTC | CASSVGGGQETQYF | TRBJ2-5 | - | TRBV25-1 | TRBD2
TGCGCCAGCAGCCTCGGGACAACGGGGACTGAAGCTTTCTTT | CASSLGTTGTEAFF | TRBJ1-1 | - | TRBV5-1 | -
TGTGCCACCACTACAGGGGACTATGGCTACACCTTC | CATTTGDYGYTF | TRBJ1-2 | - | TRBV6-5 | TRBD1
TGTGCTAGTGGTTTTAGGGGGGGGACCGGGGAGCTGTTTTTT | CASGFRGGTGELFF | TRBJ2-2 | - | TRBV12-5 | -
TGTGCCAGCAGCCCGTGGGACAGCTCCTACGAGCAGTACTTC | CASSPWDSSYEQYF | TRBJ2-7 | - | TRBV7-6 | TRBD1
TGTGCCAGCAGTTTAAAGGGGGCGGGAGGCACTGAAGCTTTCTTT | CASSLKGAGGTEAFF | TRBJ1-1 | - | TRBV27 | TRBD1
TGTGCCAGCAGTTCACCAGGGATACATCAGCCCCAGCATTTT | CASSSPGIHQPQHF | TRBJ1-5 | - | TRBV28 | -
TGCAGCCCCCAAGAGACTAGCGTAAAGGATGAGCAGTTCTTC | CSPQETSVKDEQFF | TRBJ2-1 | - | TRBV29-1 | TRBD2
TGTGCCATCTCGACTTCTAACTATGGCTACACCTTC | CAISTSNYGYTF | TRBJ1-2 | - | TRBV10-3 | -
TGTGCCAGCAGTCTCGAGAGCACAGATACGCAGTATTTT | CASSLESTDTQYF | TRBJ2-3 | - | TRBV6-4 | -
TGTGCCATCAGGGCCGCAGGGGGAATATGGACTGAAGCTTTCTTT | CAIRAAGGIWTEAFF | TRBJ1-1 | - | TRBV10-3 | TRBD1
TGCGCCAGCAGCCCCGGGGGGCCCAGCTCCTACAATGAGCAGTTCTTC | CASSPGGPSSYNEQFF | TRBJ2-1 | - | TRBV5-1 | -
TGCGCCAGCAGCCTCCAAGCGGGGGGGCGCAACTATGGCTACACCTTC | CASSLQAGGRNYGYTF | TRBJ1-2 | - | TRBV4-3 | -
TGTGCCAGCAGTGAAGATGGAGTTCGGGGATATCAGCCCCAGCATTTT | CASSEDGVRGYQPQHF | TRBJ1-5 | - | TRBV2 | -
TGTGCCAGCAGTCCCCGGGAGGGCAATCAGCCCCAGCATTTT | CASSPREGNQPQHF | TRBJ1-5 | few | TRBV6-1 | -